Below are 10 T cell receptor beta chains sequenced from a single sample in a study of blood T cells in healthy people across ages. Alongside a J-beta primer mix, a sample-barcoded 5' primer served in a second PCR lasting roughly 6 to 11 cycles. One entry per CDR3 protein results from TCRdb running MiXCR on the 5' RACE reads. The repertoire holds more than 550,000 distinct CDR3 sequences, with around a fifth as singletons. Sequencing input: blood. The receptors derive from a man between 65 and 79 years old in good health.

About this clonotype itself: One end of the junction fails to match germline, which may point to a read error. The J gene is TRBJ2-1, the V gene TRBV2, with 8 bases that match TRBD2. The V gene's germline CDR1 is SNHLY and CDR2 FYNNEI. The CDR3 runs 13 residues. CDR3 nucleotides: TGCGCCAGCGGGGGCCTCTCCTACAATGAGCAGTTCTTC. Its translation is CASGGLSYNEQFF.

V gene TRBV24-1 combines with J gene TRBJ2-3, with TRBD2 matching over 10 bases. The CDR3 spans 15 residues. Germline CDR1 is KGHDR and CDR2 is SFDVKD. Unmatched junction bases numbered 7, after V lost 9 bases and J lost 2 bases. The CDR3 is CATSSLAGDTDTQYF. Written as DNA, the CDR3 is TGTGCCACCTCATCCCTAGCGGGAGACACAGATACGCAGTATTTT.

This chain joins TRBV29-1 and TRBJ2-7; D is unclear. This CDR3 comprises 12 residues. Germline values: CDR1 SQVTM, CDR2 ANQGSEA. V shed 0 bases and J shed 4 bases, with 7 bases lying between them. CDR3 region: CSVEDFAYEQYF. CDR3 nucleotide sequence: TGCAGCGTTGAAGATTTCGCATACGAGCAGTACTTC.

The V and J genes are TRBV5-1 and TRBJ2-5; 11 nucleotides agree with TRBD2. The ends lost 0 bases at V and 2 bases at J; junction bases unmatched: 6. This CDR3 is 17 amino acids long. Germline-derived CDR1 and CDR2 are SGHRS and YFSETQ. CDR3 bases: TGCGCCAGCAGCTTGGGACTAGCGGGGTCCTCTCAAGAGACCCAGTACTTC. The encoded protein is CASSLGLAGSSQETQYF.

This clonotype was observed a handful of times. The V gene is TRBV20-1, the J gene TRBJ2-2, with no clear D. V lost 5 bases, J lost 2 bases, and 6 bases lay in between. Germline lookup yields CDR1 DFQATT and CDR2 SNEGSKA (reference sequence). This CDR3 spans 12 amino acids. CDR3 DNA: TGCAGTGCTCCGGACAACACCGGGGAGCTGTTTTTT. It is translated as CSAPDNTGELFF.

The chain employs TRBV4-1 and TRBJ2-3, with D hard to call. V gave up 0 bases and J gave up 3 bases, with 13 bases separating them. Germline assignment: CDR1 MGHRA and CDR2 YSYEKL. The CDR3 has 16 residues. The CDR3 reads CASSQDGPPSTDTQYF. The CDR3 bases are TGCGCCAGCAGCCAAGATGGCCCACCGAGTACAGATACGCAGTATTTT.

Ten or more counts support this clonotype. The CDR3 loop is CASGDRVGTGELFF. CDR3 bases: TGCGCCAGCGGAGACAGGGTTGGGACCGGGGAGCTGTTTTTT. The chain employs TRBV5-1 and TRBJ2-2; 7 bases map to TRBD1. The CDR3 is 14 residues long. Germline CDR1 reads SGHRS; CDR2 reads YFSETQ. With 7 bases clipped from V and 5 bases from J, the junction kept 8 bases outside the gene matches.

This chain connects TRBV2 to TRBJ1-6; 7 bases map to TRBD1. CDR3 length: 15 amino acids. Germline CDR1 reads SNHLY; CDR2 reads FYNNEI. Trimming cost V 4 bases and J 7 bases; bases outside gene matches: 7. The CDR3 nucleotides are TGTGCCAGCAGTGCTTGGGGACAGAGCAATTCACCCCTCCACTTT. Protein: CASSAWGQSNSPLHF.

The chain is built from TRBV10-3 and TRBJ2-1; weak D call: TRBD1 (6 bases). CDR1 is ENHRY, CDR2 SYGVKD, per germline. V lost 4 bases to trimming and J lost 9 bases, with 19 bases between them. This CDR3 comprises 15 residues. The DNA for the CDR3 is TGTGCCATCAGTGGAACAGGGCCCTCGGGGAGTGAGCAGTTCTTC. This translates into CAISGTGPSGSEQFF.

The J gene is TRBJ1-2, the V gene TRBV10-3; possibly TRBD1 for D (5 bases). The germline gives CDR1 ENHRY, CDR2 SYGVKD. This CDR3 region has 18 residues. Trimming stripped 4 bases from V and 5 bases from J, with 26 bases between. CDR3 sequence (DNA): TGTGCCATCAGTGCCCGCGGCCAGACTTTGGGGCATGGTTATGGCTACACCTTC. Translation gives CAISARGQTLGHGYGYTF.